This T cell receptor beta chain originates from a study of human T cells and chemical hapten exposure. Turning to the study itself: The patients were mostly female; they had alopecia areata, totalis or universalis. Overall study findings and caveats: Counts of TCRs expanded at PT1 correlated positively with patch test score.

Specified time point: patch test 1, 2 weeks after DPC sensitization. Treatment noted: therapeutic diphenylcyclopropenone sensitization with weekly scalp DPC. In every case, blood was obtained before the patch test was applied. TCRdb re-called the RACE reads with MiXCR, one entry per CDR3 protein. The table shows roughly 180,000 distinct CDR3 sequences, with about 22% occurring only once. Only a few counts were recorded for this clonotype. The antigen remains undetermined. This receptor was identified in a woman between 45 and 60 years old with alopecia areata. Some clones in this sample may be carry-over from other donors' samples. This specimen was whole blood, taken in connection with sensitization to the hapten diphenylcyclopropenone (DPC).

CDR3 amino acids: CSATDPYEQYF. The CDR3 nucleotides are TGCAGTGCTACCGATCCCTACGAGCAGTACTTC. The V and J genes are TRBV20-1 and TRBJ2-7; no firm D call. The germline CDR1 and CDR2 sequences are DFQATT and SNEGSKA (reference sequence). Deletions cut 4 bases from V and 2 bases from J, with 6 bases between. The CDR3 has 11 amino acids.